This TCR beta chain derives from a study of blood T cell repertoires in COVID-19. Study overall: Acute-phase and convalescent COVID-19 samples originated in the United States, Italy and Spain.

The ends were cut back, 10 bases at V and 4 bases at J, with 8 bases in the middle. CDR1 ENHRY and CDR2 SYGVKD come from the germline V gene. The CDR3 loop spans 11 amino acids. Sequencing was performed with immunoSEQ multiplex PCR; in TCRdb, only in-frame clones are kept and a portion is missing. This table holds more than 15,000 clones, roughly nine tenths found once. Sequenced input: peripheral blood. This sequence was found in a human donor with active COVID-19. The donor label of this sample is uncertain. V gene TRBV10-3 combines with J gene TRBJ2-1, with D uncertain. CDR3 loop: CASGVYNEQFF. CDR3 bases: TGTGCCAGCGGAGTTTACAATGAGCAGTTCTTC.